These T cell receptor beta chains were read from a single sample in a study of shared T cell receptors in the human thymus. The assay was immunoSEQ multiplex PCR, and TCRdb's table has in-frame clones only and misses some. The sample has 72,000 or so clones, 90% to 95% seen once; the top ten hold 0.033%. Sequencing used thymocytes. These receptor sequences come from a human donor. CDR3s include the opening cysteine and the closing phenylalanine or tryptophan. Each record gives: V gene, J gene, clone size, D gene, CDR3 DNA, CDR3 protein. The D gene is left open where the match is weak. Rows may omit the clone size; those that give it use once, few, many or a size class.

v_call: TRBV19
j_call: TRBJ1-2
clone_size: -
d_call: TRBD1
cdr3_nt: TGTGCCAGGGGAATCGAGACAGGGGGTAGGAGGGTCTATGGCTACACCTTC
cdr3_aa: CARGIETGGRRVYGYTF

v_call: TRBV11-2
j_call: TRBJ2-7
clone_size: -
d_call: TRBD2
cdr3_nt: TGTGCCAGCAGCCCACAGATTGCGGGGGGGAACTACGAGCAGTACTTC
cdr3_aa: CASSPQIAGGNYEQYF

v_call: TRBV6-1
j_call: TRBJ1-1
clone_size: once
d_call: -
cdr3_nt: TGTGCCAGCACTGGGGAAACTGAAGCTTTCTTT
cdr3_aa: CASTGETEAFF

v_call: TRBV5-1
j_call: TRBJ2-5
clone_size: -
d_call: -
cdr3_nt: TGCGCCAGCAGCTCGCGGGACGGCGAAAACCGGTACTTC
cdr3_aa: CASSSRDGENRYF

v_call: TRBV2
j_call: TRBJ2-1
clone_size: -
d_call: -
cdr3_nt: TGTGCCAGCAGTCCCAGGAACAATGAGCAGTTCTTC
cdr3_aa: CASSPRNNEQFF

v_call: TRBV6-1
j_call: TRBJ2-5
clone_size: -
d_call: -
cdr3_nt: TGTGCCAGCATCAAGACGGAAGGGGGGCAAGAGACCCAGTACTTC
cdr3_aa: CASIKTEGGQETQYF

v_call: TRBV5-8
j_call: TRBJ1-2
clone_size: -
d_call: -
cdr3_nt: TGTGCCAGCAGCTTGGCGGCAGGGGATGGCTACACCTTC
cdr3_aa: CASSLAAGDGYTF

v_call: TRBV7-2
j_call: TRBJ2-2
clone_size: -
d_call: -
cdr3_nt: TGTGCCAGCAGCGCCACATACCCGGGGACCCTTGGGGGCACCGGGGAGCTGTTTTTT
cdr3_aa: CASSATYPGTLGGTGELFF

v_call: TRBV25-1
j_call: TRBJ2-5
clone_size: -
d_call: TRBD1
cdr3_nt: TGTGCCAGCAGTGAATTAGTGGGGGACAGGGGTTTTCAAGAGACCCAGTACTTC
cdr3_aa: CASSELVGDRGFQETQYF

v_call: TRBV18
j_call: TRBJ2-6
clone_size: -
d_call: TRBD1
cdr3_nt: TGTGCCAGCTCAACGACACCCCCGAGTCCCGGGACAGGGTCTGGGGCCAACGTCCTGACTTTC
cdr3_aa: CASSTTPPSPGTGSGANVLTF

v_call: TRBV20-1
j_call: TRBJ1-2
clone_size: -
d_call: -
cdr3_nt: TGCAGTGCCAGACAGAGCTATGGCTACACCTTC
cdr3_aa: CSARQSYGYTF

v_call: TRBV4-2
j_call: TRBJ1-3
clone_size: -
d_call: -
cdr3_nt: TGTGCCAGCCTGAGTCCTATGAGTTCTGGAAACACCATATATTTT
cdr3_aa: CASLSPMSSGNTIYF

v_call: TRBV5-1
j_call: TRBJ2-5
clone_size: once
d_call: -
cdr3_nt: TGCGCCAGCAGCTTGGCGGGGGGCGCGATCCAGGTGAGGGAGACCCAGTACTTC
cdr3_aa: CASSLAGGAIQVRETQYF

v_call: TRBV7-2
j_call: TRBJ2-5
clone_size: -
d_call: TRBD1
cdr3_nt: TGTGCCAGCAGTCTTCAGGGGGCCCCCAATCGAATGCAAGAGACCCAGTACTTC
cdr3_aa: CASSLQGAPNRMQETQYF

v_call: TRBV11-2
j_call: TRBJ1-1
clone_size: -
d_call: -
cdr3_nt: TGTGCCAGCAGCCAAGCCTATACAACGAACACTGAAGCTTTCTTT
cdr3_aa: CASSQAYTTNTEAFF

v_call: TRBV19
j_call: TRBJ2-7
clone_size: once
d_call: -
cdr3_nt: TGTGCCAGTAGTATGTCTACGGCTTTCTACGAGCAGTACTTC
cdr3_aa: CASSMSTAFYEQYF

v_call: TRBV7-9
j_call: TRBJ2-1
clone_size: -
d_call: TRBD2
cdr3_nt: TGTGCCAGCAGCTCCCCCAGCGGGGCCCACAATGAGCAGTTCTTC
cdr3_aa: CASSSPSGAHNEQFF

v_call: TRBV7-9
j_call: TRBJ1-3
clone_size: -
d_call: TRBD1
cdr3_nt: TGTGCCAGCAGCTTACCATCGGGACAGAGAAACACCATATATTTT
cdr3_aa: CASSLPSGQRNTIYF

v_call: TRBV18
j_call: TRBJ1-2
clone_size: -
d_call: TRBD1
cdr3_nt: TGTGCCAGCTCTCTACGGACAGGCAACAACTATGGCTACACCTTC
cdr3_aa: CASSLRTGNNYGYTF

v_call: TRBV27
j_call: TRBJ2-2
clone_size: -
d_call: -
cdr3_nt: TGTGCCAGCCTGGGACCGTCCTTCGGGGAGCTGTTTTTT
cdr3_aa: CASLGPSFGELFF

v_call: TRBV28
j_call: TRBJ2-7
clone_size: -
d_call: -
cdr3_nt: TGTGCCAGCAGTCGGCAGGACAGAGAAAGCTCCTACGAGCAGTACTTC
cdr3_aa: CASSRQDRESSYEQYF

v_call: TRBV23-1
j_call: TRBJ2-2
clone_size: -
d_call: -
cdr3_nt: TGCGCCAGCAGTCAGAAGCCGGAGGAGCACGGGGAGCTGTTTTTT
cdr3_aa: CASSQKPEEHGELFF

v_call: TRBV4-1
j_call: TRBJ1-4
clone_size: -
d_call: -
cdr3_nt: TGCGCCAGCAGCCAACCTCGGGCATTCTTACTGTTTTTT
cdr3_aa: CASSQPRAFLLFF

v_call: TRBV11-3
j_call: TRBJ2-5
clone_size: -
d_call: TRBD1
cdr3_nt: TGTGCCAGCAGCTTAGATACAGGGGACGCAGAGACCCAGTACTTC
cdr3_aa: CASSLDTGDAETQYF

v_call: TRBV5-1
j_call: TRBJ2-7
clone_size: once
d_call: -
cdr3_nt: TGCGCCAGCACTTCGGAGGTCCGACAGACCTACGAGCAGTACTTC
cdr3_aa: CASTSEVRQTYEQYF

v_call: TRBV7-4
j_call: TRBJ2-1
clone_size: -
d_call: TRBD1
cdr3_nt: TGTGCCACAGGTTTTCCGGGACAGGGTCGTTACGTAACCCAAATGAATGAGCAGTTCTTC
cdr3_aa: CATGFPGQGRYVTQMNEQFF

v_call: TRBV27
j_call: TRBJ2-7
clone_size: -
d_call: TRBD2
cdr3_nt: TGTGCCAGCAGTCTTTATCCCCCCTCGCGGGGGGTATTACACGAGCAGTACTTC
cdr3_aa: CASSLYPPSRGVLHEQYF

v_call: TRBV6-5
j_call: TRBJ1-6
clone_size: -
d_call: TRBD1
cdr3_nt: TGTGCCAGCAGTTACTCGGACAGGGGGCGGAATTCACCCCTCCACTTT
cdr3_aa: CASSYSDRGRNSPLHF

v_call: TRBV7-9
j_call: TRBJ1-1
clone_size: -
d_call: TRBD1
cdr3_nt: TGTGCCAGCAGCAAGGAGGGGACAGGGACGAATCCCCCACTCACTGAAGCTTTCTTT
cdr3_aa: CASSKEGTGTNPPLTEAFF

v_call: TRBV29-1
j_call: TRBJ2-7
clone_size: -
d_call: -
cdr3_nt: TGCAGCGTAAAACCGGGACACAAACCCTACGAGCAGTACTTC
cdr3_aa: CSVKPGHKPYEQYF

v_call: TRBV5-1
j_call: TRBJ2-7
clone_size: -
d_call: TRBD2
cdr3_nt: TGCGCCAGCAGCTCAGGACTAGCGATCCTTCCAGCCTGCGAGCAGTACTTC
cdr3_aa: CASSSGLAILPACEQYF

v_call: TRBV6-1
j_call: TRBJ1-5
clone_size: -
d_call: TRBD1
cdr3_nt: TGTGCCAGCAGTGAATATCCGGGACAGGGGGTTTGTCAGCCCCAGCATTTT
cdr3_aa: CASSEYPGQGVCQPQHF

v_call: TRBV5-6
j_call: TRBJ2-1
clone_size: -
d_call: -
cdr3_nt: TGTGCCAGCAGCCAAGCAAGGGTTTCCTACAATGAGCAGTTCTTC
cdr3_aa: CASSQARVSYNEQFF

v_call: TRBV4-3
j_call: TRBJ2-7
clone_size: -
d_call: TRBD1
cdr3_nt: TGCGCCAGCAGTCGCCGGACAGGGGGCTACGAGCAGTACTTC
cdr3_aa: CASSRRTGGYEQYF

v_call: TRBV19
j_call: TRBJ2-5
clone_size: -
d_call: -
cdr3_nt: TGTGCCAGTAGTATAAAGTCCAGGGAGCTAGAAGAGACCCAGTACTTC
cdr3_aa: CASSIKSRELEETQYF

v_call: TRBV10-2
j_call: TRBJ1-5
clone_size: -
d_call: -
cdr3_nt: TGCGCCAGCAGGACACGTTACAATCAGCCCCAGCATTTT
cdr3_aa: CASRTRYNQPQHF

v_call: TRBV6-6
j_call: TRBJ2-1
clone_size: -
d_call: -
cdr3_nt: TGTGCCAGCAGTTTGGGGTGCTCCTACAATGAGCAGTTCTTC
cdr3_aa: CASSLGCSYNEQFF

v_call: TRBV19
j_call: TRBJ1-4
clone_size: -
d_call: TRBD1
cdr3_nt: TGTGCCACCTCCTGGACAGGAGCGTTTGAAAAACTGTTTTTT
cdr3_aa: CATSWTGAFEKLFF

v_call: TRBV5-1
j_call: TRBJ1-2
clone_size: once
d_call: -
cdr3_nt: TGCGCCAGCAGCAGATCAGGAGGCTACACCTTC
cdr3_aa: CASSRSGGYTF

v_call: TRBV27
j_call: TRBJ1-4
clone_size: -
d_call: -
cdr3_nt: TGTGCCAGCAGTTTAGTCACGGGGGAAGAGGCTGAAAAACTGTTTTTT
cdr3_aa: CASSLVTGEEAEKLFF

v_call: TRBV7-2
j_call: TRBJ1-6
clone_size: -
d_call: -
cdr3_nt: TGTGCCAGCAGCCCGACCAGGGTGCATAATTCACCCCTCCACTTT
cdr3_aa: CASSPTRVHNSPLHF

v_call: TRBV14
j_call: TRBJ2-1
clone_size: -
d_call: TRBD2
cdr3_nt: TGTGCCAGCAGCCCTGGACTAGCGGTTAAGAATGAGCAGTTCTTC
cdr3_aa: CASSPGLAVKNEQFF

v_call: TRBV28
j_call: TRBJ1-5
clone_size: -
d_call: -
cdr3_nt: TGTGCCAGCAGTTACAAACAGGGAAATCAGCCCCAGCATTTT
cdr3_aa: CASSYKQGNQPQHF